This TCR beta chain was captured in a study of CD8 T cells in Susac syndrome. CDR3 length: 14 residues. Looked up from germline, CDR1 is MNHEY and CDR2 is SMNVEV (reference sequence). Trimming took off 0 bases at V and 6 bases at J, with 9 bases between the two ends. Reverse transcription used roughly 0.45 to 1 ug RNA and random hexamers. The immunoSEQ assay covered 54 Vbeta and 13 Jbeta segments for CDR3. TCRdb re-analysed the immunoSEQ multiplex PCR reads in MiXCR, keeping a single row per CDR3 protein. There are about 200,000 distinct CDR3 sequences in the sample; nearly 97% occur only once, and 0.093% lies in the top ten.

This chain joins TRBV27 and TRBJ1-5; D is ambiguous. This clonotype was obtained from a human donor with multiple sclerosis. The sample comprised CD4+ T cells from PBMCs. The CDR3 nucleotides read TGTGCCAGCAGTTTATCGGGTTTGGGTCAGCCCCAGCATTTT. Amino acids: CASSLSGLGQPQHF.